This is a list of T cell receptor beta chains from one sample in a study of T cells in Graves' hyperthyroidism and ophthalmopathy. TCRdb recomputed calls from the multiplex PCR reads with MiXCR, one row per CDR3 protein. The data show a few hundred thousand distinct CDR3 sequences, about 13% seen once. The sample taken for sequencing was blood. Receptors originate from a woman between 40 and 55 years old with Graves' ophthalmopathy. Both conserved end residues are part of each CDR3. Each record gives: J gene, D gene, CDR3 length, V gene, clone size, CDR3 protein, CDR3 DNA. A D gene is named only where the DNA matches it firmly. For some rows the clone size is stated as once, few or many, or as a class when expanded; others skip it.

J: TRBJ2-2
D: .
length: 12
V: TRBV7-2
size: many
CDR3: CASSTVTGELFF
DNA: TGTGCCAGCAGCACTGTCACCGGGGAGCTGTTTTTT

J: TRBJ2-7
D: .
length: 16
V: TRBV7-6
size: few
CDR3: CASSTRLGLGVYEQYF
DNA: TGTGCCAGCAGCACAAGATTGGGTTTGGGGGTCTACGAGCAGTACTTC

J: TRBJ2-3
D: TRBD2
length: 15
V: TRBV7-9
size: many
CDR3: CASSFGGGAADTQYF
DNA: TGTGCCAGCAGCTTTGGCGGGGGGGCCGCAGATACGCAGTATTTT

J: TRBJ2-5
D: .
length: 13
V: TRBV7-2
size: .
CDR3: CAGSLGGSGTQYF
DNA: TGTGCCGGCAGCTTAGGTGGTTCTGGGACCCAGTACTTC

J: TRBJ2-3
D: TRBD1
length: 15
V: TRBV4-1
size: .
CDR3: CASSPGQKLTDTQYF
DNA: TGCGCCAGCAGCCCGGGACAGAAGCTTACAGATACGCAGTATTTT

J: TRBJ2-3
D: TRBD2
length: 18
V: TRBV5-4
size: .
CDR3: CASSLAPGGLSSTDTQYF
DNA: TGTGCCAGCAGCTTGGCACCGGGAGGCCTATCTAGCACAGATACGCAGTATTTT

J: TRBJ2-7
D: TRBD2
length: 12
V: TRBV28
size: .
CDR3: CASRPGGYEQYF
DNA: TGTGCCAGCAGGCCGGGAGGGTACGAGCAGTACTTC

J: TRBJ2-1
D: TRBD2
length: 15
V: TRBV5-5
size: .
CDR3: CASSIRTSRNNEQFF
DNA: TGTGCCAGCAGCATCCGGACTAGCAGAAACAATGAGCAGTTCTTC

J: TRBJ2-1
D: .
length: 17
V: TRBV28
size: many
CDR3: CASTIDPQLAKYNEQFF
DNA: TGTGCCAGCACCATCGACCCCCAACTAGCTAAATACAATGAGCAGTTCTTC

J: TRBJ2-3
D: .
length: 15
V: TRBV11-2
size: many
CDR3: CASSGAQSRADTQYF
DNA: TGTGCCAGCAGCGGGGCCCAGAGCAGGGCAGATACGCAGTATTTT

J: TRBJ1-4
D: TRBD1
length: 13
V: TRBV19
size: .
CDR3: CASKDRGWQKLFF
DNA: TGTGCCAGTAAAGACAGGGGCTGGCAAAAACTGTTTTTT

J: TRBJ2-2
D: TRBD1
length: 15
V: TRBV6-1
size: many
CDR3: CASSQGQGNTGELFF
DNA: TGTGCCAGCAGCCAGGGACAGGGAAACACCGGGGAGCTGTTTTTT

J: TRBJ1-5
D: .
length: 15
V: TRBV24-1
size: many
CDR3: CATRRVVFSNQPQHF
DNA: TGTGCCACCCGGAGGGTAGTTTTTAGCAATCAGCCCCAGCATTTT

J: TRBJ2-3
D: .
length: 12
V: TRBV30
size: few
CDR3: CAHTDPTDTQYF
DNA: TGTGCCCACACAGATCCCACAGATACGCAGTATTTT

J: TRBJ1-1
D: .
length: 15
V: TRBV19
size: once
CDR3: CASSIDQGPTGVAFF
DNA: TGTGCCAGTAGTATAGATCAGGGCCCAACCGGCGTCGCTTTCTTT

J: TRBJ2-7
D: TRBD2
length: 15
V: TRBV19
size: few
CDR3: CASSIGGGRIDEQYF
DNA: TGTGCCAGTAGTATAGGTGGCGGGAGGATCGACGAGCAGTACTTC

J: TRBJ2-2
D: .
length: 15
V: TRBV7-9
size: many
CDR3: CASSLGGGYTGELFF
DNA: TGTGCCAGCAGCTTAGGGGGGGGCTACACCGGGGAGCTGTTTTTT

J: TRBJ1-6
D: .
length: 14
V: TRBV2
size: many
CDR3: CASRLGLGNSPLHF
DNA: TGTGCCAGCAGGCTGGGGCTAGGGAATTCACCCCTCCACTTT

J: TRBJ1-5
D: .
length: 12
V: TRBV2
size: many
CDR3: CASGGIFQPQHF
DNA: TGTGCCAGCGGGGGGATTTTTCAGCCCCAGCATTTT

J: TRBJ2-2
D: .
length: 16
V: TRBV19
size: many
CDR3: CASSITGITNTGELFF
DNA: TGTGCCAGTAGTATAACAGGGATCACGAACACCGGGGAGCTGTTTTTT

J: TRBJ2-3
D: TRBD2
length: 18
V: TRBV20-1
size: few
CDR3: CSATPGTSGRTSTDTQYF
DNA: TGCAGTGCAACACCTGGGACTAGCGGGAGGACTAGCACAGATACGCAGTATTTT

J: TRBJ1-5
D: .
length: 12
V: TRBV7-2
size: many
CDR3: CASSHSNQPQHF
DNA: TGTGCCAGCAGCCATAGCAATCAGCCCCAGCATTTT

J: TRBJ1-5
D: .
length: 15
V: TRBV20-1
size: many
CDR3: CSASGIAIGNQPQHF
DNA: TGCAGTGCTAGTGGGATTGCGATTGGCAATCAGCCCCAGCATTTT

J: TRBJ2-2
D: .
length: 16
V: TRBV9
size: once
CDR3: CASSVSGTLNTGELFF
DNA: TGTGCCAGCAGCGTAAGTGGGACATTAAACACCGGGGAGCTGTTTTTT

J: TRBJ2-4
D: .
length: 16
V: TRBV7-2
size: .
CDR3: CASSHRGGVAKNIQYF
DNA: TGTGCCAGCAGCCACAGGGGAGGGGTAGCCAAAAACATTCAGTACTTC

J: TRBJ1-4
D: TRBD1
length: 13
V: TRBV11-2
size: many
CDR3: CASSRTGVEKLFF
DNA: TGTGCCAGCAGCCGAACAGGGGTAGAAAAACTGTTTTTT

J: TRBJ1-6
D: .
length: 12
V: TRBV3-1
size: many
CDR3: CASGHSYSPLHF
DNA: TGTGCCAGCGGTCACAGTTATTCACCCCTCCACTTT

J: TRBJ1-2
D: TRBD1
length: 13
V: TRBV7-2
size: .
CDR3: CASNFRGGSGYTF
DNA: TGTGCCAGCAACTTCAGGGGGGGTTCTGGCTACACCTTC

J: TRBJ1-5
D: TRBD1
length: 15
V: TRBV19
size: .
CDR3: CASSMRTGGYQPQHF
DNA: TGTGCCAGTAGTATGCGGACAGGGGGTTATCAGCCCCAGCATTTT

J: TRBJ2-3
D: TRBD2
length: 14
V: TRBV20-1
size: many
CDR3: CSARELAGPDTQYF
DNA: TGCAGTGCTAGAGAACTAGCGGGACCAGATACGCAGTATTTT

J: TRBJ2-7
D: TRBD2
length: 17
V: TRBV20-1
size: many
CDR3: CSARDSKREAAHYEQYF
DNA: TGCAGTGCTAGAGATTCGAAGCGGGAGGCCGCCCACTACGAGCAGTACTTC